Listed below are T cell receptor beta chains from one sample, sequenced in a study of cytomegalovirus exposure and HLA in healthy donors. Clones were sequenced by immunoSEQ multiplex PCR, and TCRdb holds only the in-frame ones, with some missing. The table records about 110,000 clones, approximately 79% of them present only once. The sequenced sample consisted of PBMCs. All receptors come from a man between 18 and 35 years old in good health and CMV-seronegative. Both conserved end residues are part of each CDR3. The D gene is left open where the match is weak. Clone size is shown for a subset of rows, as once, few, many or a class of expanded clone.

J gene: TRBJ2-4; D gene: NA; V gene: TRBV7-2; clone size: NA; CDR3 protein: CASSLALDTKNIQYF; CDR3 DNA: TGTGCCAGCAGCTTAGCCCTAGATACAAAAAACATTCAGTACTTC
J gene: TRBJ1-4; D gene: TRBD1; V gene: TRBV4-3; clone size: NA; CDR3 protein: CASSQDQGTGWGEKLFF; CDR3 DNA: TGCGCCAGCAGCCAAGACCAGGGGACAGGGTGGGGGGAAAAACTGTTTTTT
J gene: TRBJ2-2; D gene: TRBD2; V gene: TRBV28; clone size: NA; CDR3 protein: CASSLWRGGGGSGELFF; CDR3 DNA: TGTGCCAGCAGTTTATGGCGGGGGGGCGGAGGTAGCGGGGAGCTGTTTTTT
J gene: TRBJ1-6; D gene: TRBD1; V gene: TRBV4-2; clone size: NA; CDR3 protein: CASSQDRGTGNSPLHF; CDR3 DNA: TGTGCCAGCAGCCAAGATAGGGGGACAGGGAATTCACCCCTCCACTTT
J gene: TRBJ2-2; D gene: NA; V gene: TRBV5-4; clone size: NA; CDR3 protein: CASNLDPGTGELFF; CDR3 DNA: TGTGCCAGCAACCTCGATCCGGGAACCGGGGAGCTGTTTTTT
J gene: TRBJ2-3; D gene: NA; V gene: TRBV15; clone size: NA; CDR3 protein: CATSSQGGGTDTQYF; CDR3 DNA: TGTGCCACCAGCTCCCAAGGTGGGGGGACAGATACGCAGTATTTT
J gene: TRBJ2-3; D gene: NA; V gene: TRBV19; clone size: NA; CDR3 protein: CASSMMGVYNTQYF; CDR3 DNA: TGTGCCAGTAGTATGATGGGAGTGTATAATACGCAGTATTTT
J gene: TRBJ2-3; D gene: NA; V gene: TRBV5-1; clone size: NA; CDR3 protein: CASSLGPVSTDTQYF; CDR3 DNA: TGCGCCAGCAGCTTGGGGCCCGTCTCAACAGATACGCAGTATTTT
J gene: TRBJ2-7; D gene: NA; V gene: TRBV27; clone size: once; CDR3 protein: CASQPQGSYEQYF; CDR3 DNA: TGTGCCAGCCAACCTCAGGGGAGCTACGAGCAGTACTTC
J gene: TRBJ1-2; D gene: NA; V gene: TRBV4-3; clone size: NA; CDR3 protein: CASSQTIDSAGYPF; CDR3 DNA: TGCGCCAGCAGCCAGACGATAGACAGCGCCGGCTACCCCTTC
J gene: TRBJ1-4; D gene: NA; V gene: TRBV4-2; clone size: once; CDR3 protein: CASSQGGLRLSSEKLFF; CDR3 DNA: TGTGCCAGCAGCCAAGGGGGACTAAGGCTTAGTAGTGAAAAACTGTTTTTT
J gene: TRBJ2-5; D gene: TRBD2; V gene: TRBV13; clone size: NA; CDR3 protein: CASSARLAGVQETQYF; CDR3 DNA: TGTGCCAGCAGCGCCCGACTAGCGGGGGTCCAAGAGACCCAGTACTTC
J gene: TRBJ2-7; D gene: TRBD1; V gene: TRBV4-2; clone size: many; CDR3 protein: CASSQGIGTGSYEQYF; CDR3 DNA: TGTGCCAGCAGCCAAGGTATCGGGACAGGGTCCTACGAGCAGTACTTC
J gene: TRBJ1-6; D gene: NA; V gene: TRBV7-9; clone size: NA; CDR3 protein: CASSSPSNSPLHF; CDR3 DNA: TGTGCCAGCAGCTCCCCTAGCAATTCACCCCTCCACTTT
J gene: TRBJ1-5; D gene: NA; V gene: TRBV28; clone size: NA; CDR3 protein: CASSYSLGSQPQHF; CDR3 DNA: TGTGCCAGCAGTTACTCTCTAGGTAGTCAGCCCCAGCATTTT
J gene: TRBJ2-1; D gene: TRBD2; V gene: TRBV4-3; clone size: NA; CDR3 protein: CASSHALAGGREQFF; CDR3 DNA: TGCGCCAGCAGCCATGCCTTAGCGGGGGGGCGTGAGCAGTTCTTC
J gene: TRBJ2-1; D gene: TRBD2; V gene: TRBV5-1; clone size: once; CDR3 protein: CASRSGLAGAYNEQFF; CDR3 DNA: TGCGCCAGCAGATCGGGACTAGCGGGTGCCTACAATGAGCAGTTCTTC
J gene: TRBJ2-7; D gene: NA; V gene: TRBV7-2; clone size: NA; CDR3 protein: CASSLRGGTFSYEQYF; CDR3 DNA: TGTGCCAGCAGCTTAAGGGGAGGCACCTTCTCCTACGAGCAGTACTTC
J gene: TRBJ1-6; D gene: TRBD1; V gene: TRBV4-3; clone size: few; CDR3 protein: CASSQGTGLQFGNSPLHF; CDR3 DNA: TGCGCCAGCAGCCAAGGGACAGGGCTACAGTTCGGTAATTCACCCCTCCACTTT
J gene: TRBJ1-6; D gene: NA; V gene: TRBV5-5; clone size: NA; CDR3 protein: CASSRVGGASSPLHF; CDR3 DNA: TGTGCCAGCAGCCGTGTCGGGGGTGCGTCCTCACCCCTCCACTTT
J gene: TRBJ2-3; D gene: NA; V gene: TRBV5-1; clone size: NA; CDR3 protein: CASGWTALADTQYF; CDR3 DNA: TGCGCCAGCGGGTGGACGGCCTTAGCGGATACGCAGTATTTT
J gene: TRBJ1-2; D gene: NA; V gene: TRBV20-1; clone size: NA; CDR3 protein: CSASPSYGYTF; CDR3 DNA: TGCAGTGCTAGTCCCAGCTATGGCTACACCTTC
J gene: TRBJ2-7; D gene: NA; V gene: TRBV2; clone size: few; CDR3 protein: CASSDAPLGDEQYF; CDR3 DNA: TGTGCCAGCAGTGATGCCCCCCTGGGAGACGAGCAGTACTTC
J gene: TRBJ2-3; D gene: NA; V gene: TRBV6-5; clone size: NA; CDR3 protein: CASSYSRRDTQYF; CDR3 DNA: TGTGCCAGCAGTTACTCCCGCAGGGATACGCAGTATTTT
J gene: TRBJ1-4; D gene: TRBD1; V gene: TRBV6-1; clone size: NA; CDR3 protein: CASSEIEQGVGKLFF; CDR3 DNA: TGTGCCAGCAGTGAAATTGAACAGGGGGTGGGAAAACTGTTTTTT
J gene: TRBJ2-7; D gene: TRBD1; V gene: TRBV6-5; clone size: NA; CDR3 protein: CASSWRDRASYEQYF; CDR3 DNA: TGTGCCAGCAGTTGGCGGGACAGGGCCTCCTACGAGCAGTACTTC